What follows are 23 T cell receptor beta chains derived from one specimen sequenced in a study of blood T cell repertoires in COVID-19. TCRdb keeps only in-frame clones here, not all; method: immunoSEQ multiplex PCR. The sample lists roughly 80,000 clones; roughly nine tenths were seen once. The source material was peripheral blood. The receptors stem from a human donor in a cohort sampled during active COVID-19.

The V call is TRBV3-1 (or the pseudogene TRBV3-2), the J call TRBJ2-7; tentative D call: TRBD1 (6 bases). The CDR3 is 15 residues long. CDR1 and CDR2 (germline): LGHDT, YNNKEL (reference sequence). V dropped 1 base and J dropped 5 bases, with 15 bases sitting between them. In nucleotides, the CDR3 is TGTGCCAGCAGCCAAGGAACAGGGACGAATAACGAGCAGTACTTC. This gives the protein CASSQGTGTNNEQYF.

CDR3 DNA: TGTGCCAGCAGTCTCTTTTCCTACGAGCAGTACTTC. Protein: CASSLFSYEQYF. This chain joins TRBV27 and TRBJ2-7; no definite D call. Looked up from germline, CDR1 is MNHEY and CDR2 is SMNVEV (reference sequence). The V end was cut by 5 bases, the J end by 1 base, with 6 bases between. CDR3 length: 12 amino acids.

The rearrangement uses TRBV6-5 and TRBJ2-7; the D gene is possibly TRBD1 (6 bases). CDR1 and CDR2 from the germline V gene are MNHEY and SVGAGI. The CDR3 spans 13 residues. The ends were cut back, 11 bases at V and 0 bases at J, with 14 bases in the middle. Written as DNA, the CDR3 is TGTGCCGTAAGAACAGGGAACTCCTACGAGCAGTACTTC. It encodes CAVRTGNSYEQYF.

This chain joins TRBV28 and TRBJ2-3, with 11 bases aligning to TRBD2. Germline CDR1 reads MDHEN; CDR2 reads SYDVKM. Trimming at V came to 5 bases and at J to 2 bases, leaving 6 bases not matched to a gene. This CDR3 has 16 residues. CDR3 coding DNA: TGTGCCAGCAGTCCGGGACTAGCGGCCTACACAGATACGCAGTATTTT. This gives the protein CASSPGLAAYTDTQYF.

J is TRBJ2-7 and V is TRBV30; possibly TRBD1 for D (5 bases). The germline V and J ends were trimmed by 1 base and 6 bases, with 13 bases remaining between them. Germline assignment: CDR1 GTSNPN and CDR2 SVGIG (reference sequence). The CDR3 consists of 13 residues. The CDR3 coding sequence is TGTGCCTGGAGTGCCGACAGTACGGGCGAGCAGTACTTC. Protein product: CAWSADSTGEQYF.

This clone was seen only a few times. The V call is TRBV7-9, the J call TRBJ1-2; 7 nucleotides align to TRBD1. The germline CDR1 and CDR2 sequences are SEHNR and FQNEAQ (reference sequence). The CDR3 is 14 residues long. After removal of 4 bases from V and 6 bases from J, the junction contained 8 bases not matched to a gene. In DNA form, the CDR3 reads TGTGCCAGCAGCTCCAGGACAGGAACACATGGCTACACCTTC. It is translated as CASSSRTGTHGYTF. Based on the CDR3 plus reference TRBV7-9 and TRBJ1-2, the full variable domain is DTGVSQNPRHKITKRGQNVTFRCDPISEHNRLYWYRQTLGQGPEFLTYFQNEAQLEKSRLLSDRFSAERPKGSFSTLEIQRTEQGDSAMYLCASSSRTGTHGYTFGSGTRLTVV.

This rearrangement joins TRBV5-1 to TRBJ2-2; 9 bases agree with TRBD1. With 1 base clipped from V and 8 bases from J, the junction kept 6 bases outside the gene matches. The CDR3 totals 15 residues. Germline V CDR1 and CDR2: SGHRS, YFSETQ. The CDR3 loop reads CASSLMDRGSGELFF. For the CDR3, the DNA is TGCGCCAGCAGCTTGATGGACAGGGGTTCTGGGGAGCTGTTTTTT.

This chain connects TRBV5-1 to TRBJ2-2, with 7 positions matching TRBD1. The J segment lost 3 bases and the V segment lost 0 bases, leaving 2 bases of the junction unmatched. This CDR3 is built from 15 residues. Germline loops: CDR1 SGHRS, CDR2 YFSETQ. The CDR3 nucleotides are TGCGCCAGCAGCTTGGACGGGACAGACACCGGGGAGCTGTTTTTT. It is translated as CASSLDGTDTGELFF.

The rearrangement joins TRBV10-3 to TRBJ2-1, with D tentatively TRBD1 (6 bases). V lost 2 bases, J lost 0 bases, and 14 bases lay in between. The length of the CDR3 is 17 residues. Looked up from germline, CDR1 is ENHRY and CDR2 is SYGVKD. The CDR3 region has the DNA TGTGCCATCAGTGAGGTAGCAGGGGCGGGCTCCTACAATGAGCAGTTCTTC. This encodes CAISEVAGAGSYNEQFF.

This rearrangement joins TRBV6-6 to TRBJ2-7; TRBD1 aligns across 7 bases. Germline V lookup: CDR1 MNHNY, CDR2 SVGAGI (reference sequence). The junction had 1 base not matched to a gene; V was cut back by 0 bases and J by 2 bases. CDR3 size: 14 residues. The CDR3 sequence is CASSYSTGTYEQYF. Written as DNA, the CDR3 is TGTGCCAGCAGTTACTCGACAGGGACCTACGAGCAGTACTTC.

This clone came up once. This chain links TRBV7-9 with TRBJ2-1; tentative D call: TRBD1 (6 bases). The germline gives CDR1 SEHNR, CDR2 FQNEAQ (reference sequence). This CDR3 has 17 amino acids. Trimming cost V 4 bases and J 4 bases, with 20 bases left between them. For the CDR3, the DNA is TGTGCCAGCAGCTCCATAGAGGGGGAAGGCGGGTACAATGAGCAGTTCTTC. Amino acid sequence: CASSSIEGEGGYNEQFF.

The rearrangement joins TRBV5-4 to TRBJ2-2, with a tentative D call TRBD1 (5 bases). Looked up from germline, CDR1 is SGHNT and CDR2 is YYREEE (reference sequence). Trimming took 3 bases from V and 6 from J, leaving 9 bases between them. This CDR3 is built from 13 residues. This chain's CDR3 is CASSSRDPGELFF. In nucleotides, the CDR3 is TGTGCCAGCAGCTCCAGGGATCCCGGGGAGCTGTTTTTT.

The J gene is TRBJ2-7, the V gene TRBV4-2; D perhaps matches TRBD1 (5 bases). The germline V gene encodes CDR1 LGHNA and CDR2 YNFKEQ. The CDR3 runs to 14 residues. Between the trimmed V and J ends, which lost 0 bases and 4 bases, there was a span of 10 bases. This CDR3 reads CASSQEQQAYEQYF. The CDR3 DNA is TGTGCCAGCAGCCAAGAACAACAGGCGTACGAGCAGTACTTC.

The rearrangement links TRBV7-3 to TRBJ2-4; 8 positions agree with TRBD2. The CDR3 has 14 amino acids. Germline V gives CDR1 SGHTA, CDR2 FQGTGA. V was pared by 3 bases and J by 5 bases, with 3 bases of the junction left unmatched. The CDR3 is CASSFAGGENIQYF. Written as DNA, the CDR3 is TGTGCCAGCAGCTTTGCCGGGGGGGAAAACATTCAGTACTTC. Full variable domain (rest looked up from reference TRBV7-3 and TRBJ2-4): GAGVSQTPSNKVTEKGKYVELRCDPISGHTALYWYRQSLGQGPEFLIYFQGTGAADDSGLPNDRFFAVRPEGSVSTLKIQRTERGDSAVYLCASSFAGGENIQYFGAGTRLSVL.

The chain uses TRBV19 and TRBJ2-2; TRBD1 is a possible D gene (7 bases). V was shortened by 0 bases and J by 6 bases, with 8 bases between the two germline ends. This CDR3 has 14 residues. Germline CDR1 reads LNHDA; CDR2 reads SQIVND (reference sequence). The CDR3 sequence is CASSIDRGAGELFF. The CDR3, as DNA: TGTGCCAGTAGTATAGACAGGGGGGCCGGGGAGCTGTTTTTT. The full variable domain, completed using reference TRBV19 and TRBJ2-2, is DGGITQSPKYLFRKEGQNVTLSCEQNLNHDAMYWYRQDPGQGLRLIYYSQIVNDFQKGDIAEGYSVSREKKESFPLTVTSAQKNPTAFYLCASSIDRGAGELFFGEGSRLTVL.

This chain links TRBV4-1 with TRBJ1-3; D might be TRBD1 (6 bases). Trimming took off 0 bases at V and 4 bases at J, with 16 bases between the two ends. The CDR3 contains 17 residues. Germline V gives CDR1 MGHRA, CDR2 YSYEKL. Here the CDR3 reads CASSQDRSGTRGNTIYF. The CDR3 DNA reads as TGCGCCAGCAGCCAAGATCGGTCCGGGACACGAGGAAACACCATATATTTT.

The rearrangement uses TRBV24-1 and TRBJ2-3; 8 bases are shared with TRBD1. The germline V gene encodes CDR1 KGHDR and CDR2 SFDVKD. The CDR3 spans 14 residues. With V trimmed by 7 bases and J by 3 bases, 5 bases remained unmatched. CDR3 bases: TGTGCCACCAGACCGGACAGGGAAACAGATACGCAGTATTTT. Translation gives CATRPDRETDTQYF.

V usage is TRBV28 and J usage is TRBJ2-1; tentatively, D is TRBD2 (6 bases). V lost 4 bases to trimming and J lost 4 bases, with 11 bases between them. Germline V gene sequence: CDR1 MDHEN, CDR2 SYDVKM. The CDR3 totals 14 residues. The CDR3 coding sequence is TGTGCCAGCAGTTATCCGGGAGCTTACAATGAGCAGTTCTTC. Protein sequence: CASSYPGAYNEQFF.

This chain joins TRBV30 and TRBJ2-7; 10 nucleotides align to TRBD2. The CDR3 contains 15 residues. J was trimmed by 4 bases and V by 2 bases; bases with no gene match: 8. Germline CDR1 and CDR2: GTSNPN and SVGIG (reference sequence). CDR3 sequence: CAWSRLAGVSYEQYF. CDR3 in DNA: TGTGCCTGGAGTAGGCTAGCGGGAGTATCGTACGAGCAGTACTTC.

The CDR3 DNA follows: TGTGCCACCGGGGGCGACAATGAGCAGTTCTTC. The encoded protein is CATGGDNEQFF. The chain is built from TRBV24-1 and TRBJ2-1; D might be TRBD1 (6 bases). The V end was cut by 9 bases, the J end by 5 bases, with 7 bases between. Per the germline V gene, CDR1 is KGHDR and CDR2 is SFDVKD. The CDR3 length is 11 residues.

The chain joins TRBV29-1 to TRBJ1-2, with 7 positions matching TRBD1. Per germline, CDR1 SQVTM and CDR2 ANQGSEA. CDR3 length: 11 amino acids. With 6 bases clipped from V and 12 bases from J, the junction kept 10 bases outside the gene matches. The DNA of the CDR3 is TGCAGCGTCCCGGGACAGCCCCGTGACACCTTC. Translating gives CSVPGQPRDTF.

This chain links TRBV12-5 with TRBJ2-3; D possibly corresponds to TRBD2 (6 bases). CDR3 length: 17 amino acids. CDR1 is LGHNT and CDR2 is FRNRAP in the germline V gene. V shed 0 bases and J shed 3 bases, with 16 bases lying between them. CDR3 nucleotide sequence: TGTGCTAGTGGTTTGGTGGCAGGGAGGAGGATGACAGATACGCAGTATTTT. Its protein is CASGLVAGRRMTDTQYF.

The CDR3 sequence: CASSSEGVGNTEAFF. CDR3 in DNA: TGTGCCAGCAGCTCCGAGGGAGTGGGGAACACTGAAGCTTTCTTT. The rearrangement links TRBV7-3 to TRBJ1-1; D not resolved. Trimming took off 4 bases at V and 1 base at J, with 13 bases between the two ends. The length of the CDR3 is 15 residues. Germline V gives CDR1 SGHTA, CDR2 FQGTGA.